This TCR beta chain was recorded in a study of cytomegalovirus exposure and HLA in healthy donors. Study-wide context: The roughly 130 validation repertoires used the same platform as the roughly 700 first-cohort repertoires (as reported by a later analysis).

Generated by immunoSEQ multiplex PCR, the TCRdb table keeps only in-frame clones and is missing some. The data hold some 160,000 clones, with around 90% observed a single time. The CDR3 has 16 residues. Germline CDR1 SGHNT, CDR2 YENEEA. Trimming at V came to 5 bases and at J to 3 bases, leaving 8 bases not matched to a gene. The V call is TRBV11-3, the J call TRBJ2-1, with 9 bases fitting TRBD2. Sequencing was carried out using PBMCs. This receptor was identified in a man in his late teens or twenties in good health and CMV-seronegative. The DNA of the CDR3 is TGTGCCAGCAGCCCACGAGAGACTAGCGGCTACAATGAGCAGTTCTTC. Its protein product is CASSPRETSGYNEQFF.